A single sample is the source of the 25 T cell receptor beta chains below, sequenced in a study of blood T cell repertoires in COVID-19. Only in-frame clones appear in the TCRdb table, and some are missing; sequencing was by immunoSEQ multiplex PCR. This sample has 190,000 or so clones, with roughly 89% found just once. The sequenced sample was PBMCs or T cells enriched from blood (not recorded which). The receptors originated from a young man with acute COVID-19.

The V gene is TRBV23-1, the J gene TRBJ1-5; D unresolved. TRBV23-1 falls under the ORF class, with uncertain function. Trimming took off 2 bases at V and 0 bases at J, with 14 bases between the two ends. This CDR3 region has 17 residues. The CDR3 DNA reads TGCGCCAGCAGTCAAAGGAACAGCACATATAGCAATCAGCCCCAGCATTTT. Amino acid sequence: CASSQRNSTYSNQPQHF.

CDR3: CASSSMGAANQPQHF. The CDR3 DNA is TGTGCCAGCAGCTCGATGGGAGCTGCGAATCAGCCCCAGCATTTT. The chain has TRBV5-6 and TRBJ1-5, with D unclear. Trimming pared 3 bases from V and 4 bases from J, leaving 14 bases between. Germline CDR1 and CDR2: SGHDT and YYEEEE. CDR3 length: 15 amino acids.

The chain has TRBV25-1 and TRBJ2-3, with 8 bases identical to TRBD2. Per germline, CDR1 MGHDK and CDR2 SYGVNS. The V segment lost 0 bases and the J segment 0 bases; nucleotides outside the gene matches: 2. The CDR3 length is 16 residues. The CDR3 protein is CASSEYSGKSTDTQYF. CDR3 DNA sequence: TGTGCCAGCAGTGAATATAGCGGGAAGAGCACAGATACGCAGTATTTT.

This chain's CDR3 is CASSQTEANTEAFF. In nucleotides, the CDR3 is TGTGCCAGCAGCCAGACTGAGGCGAACACTGAAGCTTTCTTT. V is TRBV7-6 and J is TRBJ1-1; unclear D gene. The V and J ends lost 5 bases and 1 base respectively, with 11 bases between them. Germline values: CDR1 SGHVS, CDR2 FNYEAQ. The CDR3 is 14 amino acids. Full variable domain (remainder filled in from reference TRBV7-6 and TRBJ1-1): GAGVSQSPRYKVTKRGQDVALRCDPISGHVSLYWYRQALGQGPEFLTYFNYEAQQDKSGLPNDRFSAERPEGSISTLTIQRTEQRDSAMYRCASSQTEANTEAFFGQGTRLTVV.

The rearrangement links TRBV27 to TRBJ1-3; D may be TRBD1 (6 bases). The CDR3 is made up of 14 amino acids. The V end was cut by 6 bases, the J end by 4 bases, with 13 bases between. Germline CDR1 is MNHEY and CDR2 is SMNVEV (reference sequence). Here the CDR3 reads CASRGGAQGNTIYF. The CDR3 nucleotides are TGTGCCAGCAGAGGGGGGGCGCAAGGAAACACCATATATTTT.

The chain uses TRBV19 and TRBJ2-7; TRBD1 aligns across 7 bases. This CDR3 is 15 amino acids long. Germline V gives CDR1 LNHDA, CDR2 SQIVND (reference sequence). Losses at the gene ends were 5 bases for V and 3 bases for J; bases not matched to a gene: 10. The CDR3 DNA reads TGTGCCAGTAGTCCCCCCGAGTCAGGGGGCTACGAGCAGTACTTC. Its protein product is CASSPPESGGYEQYF.

The chain employs TRBV10-3 and TRBJ2-2, with a weak D call TRBD2 (6 bases). The ends were cut back, 3 bases at V and 7 bases at J, with 12 bases in the middle. The length of the CDR3 is 14 residues. Germline V CDR1 and CDR2: ENHRY, SYGVKD. For the CDR3, the DNA is TGTGCCATCAGTGAAATTGAGGGAGGCGGGGAGCTGTTTTTT. This translates into CAISEIEGGGELFF.

The rearrangement links TRBV28 to TRBJ2-1, with D uncertain. The length of the CDR3 is 14 residues. V shed 6 bases and J shed 5 bases, with 14 bases lying between them. In germline, CDR1 is MDHEN, CDR2 SYDVKM. The CDR3 nucleotides are TGTGCCAGCAGCCTTGGCCGTATGGACAATGAGCAGTTCTTC. Translated: CASSLGRMDNEQFF.

This chain connects TRBV28 to TRBJ2-2; TRBD1 aligns across 7 bases. V was pared by 5 bases and J by 5 bases, with 5 bases of the junction left unmatched. CDR3 length: 14 residues. Germline lookup yields CDR1 MDHEN and CDR2 SYDVKM. Written as DNA, the CDR3 is TGTGCCAGCAGTGAAGGGGGCCGGACCGGGGAGCTGTTTTTT. It encodes CASSEGGRTGELFF.

The rearrangement links TRBV5-1 to TRBJ2-7; 8 nucleotides match TRBD1. The germline gives CDR1 SGHRS, CDR2 YFSETQ. The CDR3 runs to 15 residues. V trimming: 1 base; J trimming: 4 bases; junction bases outside the gene matches: 7. CDR3 residues: CASSLPTGGTYEQYF. In DNA, the CDR3 is TGCGCCAGCAGCTTGCCCACAGGGGGAACATACGAGCAGTACTTC.

The chain combines TRBV28 with TRBJ1-1; D is ambiguous. The CDR3 totals 15 residues. The V end lost 5 bases, the J end lost 6 bases, and 19 bases lay between the germline ends. From germline, CDR1 is MDHEN and CDR2 SYDVKM. CDR3: CASSPPPGRMAEAFF. The CDR3, as DNA: TGTGCCAGCAGTCCTCCCCCGGGGAGGATGGCTGAAGCTTTCTTT.

The chain is built from TRBV6-5 and TRBJ2-3, with TRBD2 identical over 7 bases. This CDR3 spans 15 amino acids. Losses at the gene ends were 4 bases for V and 2 bases for J; bases not matched to a gene: 6. Germline CDR1 is MNHEY and CDR2 is SVGAGI. The CDR3 reads CASSSPAGNTDTQYF. The CDR3 DNA sequence: TGTGCCAGCAGTTCCCCAGCGGGAAACACAGATACGCAGTATTTT.

This rearrangement joins TRBV5-1 to TRBJ2-7; D is possibly TRBD1 (6 bases). Per germline, CDR1 SGHRS and CDR2 YFSETQ. V lost 4 bases to trimming and J lost 6 bases, with 20 bases between them. The CDR3 has 15 residues. CDR3 DNA sequence: TGCGCCAGCAGCGGAACGATAATGGGGGCAGCCGAGCAGTACTTC. Protein: CASSGTIMGAAEQYF.

This clone has a single count. V gene TRBV5-8 combines with J gene TRBJ2-4, with D possibly being TRBD1 (6 bases). The length of the CDR3 is 16 residues. Germline V CDR1 and CDR2: SGHTS, YDEGEE. The V end lost 5 bases, the J end lost 0 bases, and 15 bases lay between the germline ends. CDR3 nucleotide sequence: TGTGCCAGCAGTTCCTACAGGGACCCAGCCAAAAACATTCAGTACTTC. Translation: CASSSYRDPAKNIQYF.

The rearrangement links TRBV27 to TRBJ2-1, with D maybe TRBD1 (6 bases). The germline V gene encodes CDR1 MNHEY and CDR2 SMNVEV (reference sequence). The CDR3 sequence is 13 residues long. Trimming removed 6 bases from V and 5 bases from J, with 11 bases in between. CDR3 sequence (DNA): TGTGCCAGCAGCCAGACAGGACACAATGAGCAGTTCTTC. Encoded protein: CASSQTGHNEQFF.

The J gene is TRBJ2-1, the V gene TRBV30; 8 bases align to TRBD1. Germline loops: CDR1 GTSNPN, CDR2 SVGIG (reference sequence). The CDR3 has 15 residues. After removal of 1 base from V and 3 bases from J, the junction contained 5 bases not matched to a gene. The chain's CDR3 is CAWSGQGAGYNEQFF. CDR3 coding DNA: TGTGCCTGGAGTGGCCAGGGGGCGGGCTACAATGAGCAGTTCTTC.

CDR3 DNA: TGTGCCAGCAGCTTAGTGTCGGGGGGCGGCTACACCTTC. This sequence encodes CASSLVSGGGYTF. The V call is TRBV7-8, the J call TRBJ1-2; D is possibly TRBD1 (6 bases). Germline V gives CDR1 SGHVS, CDR2 FQNEAQ. The V end was cut by 1 base, the J end by 8 bases, with 11 bases between. This CDR3 contains 13 residues.

CDR3 DNA sequence: TGTGCCAGTAGTATGACAGGGCACGGTCCCTCCTACAATGAGCAGTTCTTC. This translates into CASSMTGHGPSYNEQFF. This chain links TRBV19 with TRBJ2-1; 7 bases match TRBD1. CDR1 and CDR2 (germline): LNHDA, SQIVND (reference sequence). V dropped 3 bases and J dropped 0; count of bases not matched to a gene: 8. This CDR3 spans 17 amino acids.

The chain joins TRBV28 to TRBJ2-5; perhaps TRBD1 as D (5 bases). The V end was cut by 2 bases, the J end by 5 bases, with 12 bases between. The germline CDR1 and CDR2 sequences are MDHEN and SYDVKM. This CDR3 contains 14 residues. The DNA of the CDR3 is TGTGCCAGCAGTTTAGCGTCCAAGGGGGAGACCCAGTACTTC. Protein sequence: CASSLASKGETQYF.

A single count supports this clone. The V call is TRBV7-2, the J call TRBJ2-7, with TRBD2 matching 11 bases. Germline CDR1 SGHTA, CDR2 FQGNSA. V lost 0 bases to trimming and J lost 1 base; unmatched junction nucleotides: 8. This CDR3 is built from 18 residues. The CDR3 DNA follows: TGTGCCAGCAGCTTAGCGGCTAGCGGGAGGTTTCGTTCCTACGAGCAGTACTTC. This sequence encodes CASSLAASGRFRSYEQYF.

V and J are TRBV19 and TRBJ1-2, with 9 bases matching TRBD1. Germline-derived CDR1 and CDR2 are LNHDA and SQIVND (reference sequence). J was trimmed by 6 bases and V by 4 bases; bases with no gene match: 3. CDR3 length equals 13 residues. DNA for the CDR3: TGTGCCAGTAGTAGGGACAGGGTAAATGGCTACACCTTC. Protein: CASSRDRVNGYTF.

This chain's CDR3 is CASSEPLGSYNSPLHF. DNA for the CDR3: TGTGCCAGCAGCGAACCCCTCGGCTCCTATAATTCACCCCTCCACTTT. This sequence joins TRBV2 and TRBJ1-6, with no clear D. Germline lookup yields CDR1 SNHLY and CDR2 FYNNEI. The CDR3 is 16 amino acids. V was cut by 6 bases and J by 0 bases, with 12 bases left in between.

V usage is TRBV28 and J usage is TRBJ1-5, with 10 bases matching TRBD1. V dropped 7 bases and J dropped 0; count of bases not matched to a gene: 9. CDR3 length: 17 residues. The germline CDR1 and CDR2 sequences are MDHEN and SYDVKM. CDR3: CASTRDRGPYSNQPQHF. The CDR3 nucleotides are TGTGCCAGCACCCGGGACAGGGGACCGTATAGCAATCAGCCCCAGCATTTT.

This clone was counted once. The chain employs TRBV7-2 and TRBJ1-3; D is perhaps TRBD1 (6 bases). CDR1 SGHTA and CDR2 FQGNSA come from the germline V gene. The CDR3 loop spans 15 amino acids. Trimming removed 4 bases from V and 0 bases from J, with 10 bases in between. The CDR3 region is CASSSTGYSGNTIYF. The CDR3 region has the DNA TGTGCCAGCAGCTCGACAGGTTACTCTGGAAACACCATATATTTT.

J is TRBJ1-5 and V is TRBV6-5; 7 nucleotides align to TRBD1. The V and J ends lost 2 bases and 4 bases, in that order; junction bases with no gene match: 8. The CDR3 runs 16 residues. The germline V gene has CDR1 MNHEY and CDR2 SVGAGI. CDR3 amino acids: CASSYPYDRANQPQHF. The CDR3 DNA sequence: TGTGCCAGCAGTTACCCTTACGACAGGGCAAATCAGCCCCAGCATTTT.